These T cell receptor beta chains were read from a single sample in a study of T cell responses to AZD1222 COVID-19 vaccine. The table came from immunoSEQ multiplex PCR; TCRdb's copy has only in-frame clones and leaves some out. The sample has 150,000 to 200,000 clones, around 87% seen once. Sequences were derived from peripheral blood, sampled on day 0 of MenACWY control vaccination. These receptors originate from an adult in good health. Each CDR3 is given with its conserved first and last residue. A D gene is named only where the DNA matches it firmly. Clone size appears in some rows only: once, few, many, or a class for an expanded clone.

j_call: TRBJ2-7
v_call: TRBV4-1
d_call: TRBD1
clone_size: .
cdr3_aa: CASANPPGQGLFEQYF
cdr3_nt: TGCGCCAGCGCCAATCCGCCGGGACAGGGTCTTTTCGAGCAGTACTTC

j_call: TRBJ2-7
v_call: TRBV11-2
d_call: TRBD2
clone_size: .
cdr3_aa: CASSPTSGRADEQYF
cdr3_nt: TGTGCCAGCAGCCCCACTAGCGGGAGGGCCGACGAGCAGTACTTC

j_call: TRBJ2-3
v_call: TRBV6-4
d_call: .
clone_size: few
cdr3_aa: CASSHEATDTQYF
cdr3_nt: TGTGCCAGCAGCCATGAAGCGACAGATACGCAGTATTTT

j_call: TRBJ1-2
v_call: TRBV2
d_call: .
clone_size: .
cdr3_aa: CASSSSGTNYGYTF
cdr3_nt: TGTGCCAGCAGTTCCTCAGGGACTAACTATGGCTACACCTTC

j_call: TRBJ1-1
v_call: TRBV2
d_call: .
clone_size: .
cdr3_aa: CASSEKVRRVNTEAFF
cdr3_nt: TGTGCCAGCAGTGAAAAAGTTAGACGTGTGAACACTGAAGCTTTCTTT

j_call: TRBJ1-4
v_call: TRBV6-5
d_call: .
clone_size: .
cdr3_aa: CASREGEKLFF
cdr3_nt: TGTGCCAGCAGGGAGGGAGAAAAACTGTTTTTT

j_call: TRBJ2-7
v_call: TRBV10-3
d_call: .
clone_size: .
cdr3_aa: CAISESHRGVGSEQYF
cdr3_nt: TGTGCCATCAGTGAGTCCCACCGGGGAGTCGGGTCCGAGCAGTACTTC

j_call: TRBJ2-2
v_call: TRBV25-1
d_call: .
clone_size: .
cdr3_aa: CASSEPGWGPGELFF
cdr3_nt: TGTGCCAGCAGTGAACCGGGGTGGGGGCCCGGGGAGCTGTTTTTT

j_call: TRBJ2-7
v_call: TRBV5-1
d_call: .
clone_size: .
cdr3_aa: CASSPQGPNSYEQYF
cdr3_nt: TGCGCCAGCAGCCCCCAGGGTCCCAACTCCTACGAGCAGTACTTC

j_call: TRBJ2-2
v_call: TRBV30
d_call: .
clone_size: .
cdr3_aa: CASYKNTGELFF
cdr3_nt: TGTGCCTCCTACAAGAACACCGGGGAGCTGTTTTTT

j_call: TRBJ2-1
v_call: TRBV9
d_call: .
clone_size: .
cdr3_aa: CASSVGITAHEQFF
cdr3_nt: TGTGCCAGCAGCGTAGGGATCACCGCCCATGAGCAGTTCTTC

j_call: TRBJ2-2
v_call: TRBV18
d_call: TRBD2
clone_size: .
cdr3_aa: CASSPRRSQRGAANTGELFF
cdr3_nt: TGTGCCAGCTCACCTCGAAGGTCGCAGCGGGGGGCCGCGAACACCGGGGAGCTGTTTTTT

j_call: TRBJ2-7
v_call: TRBV7-9
d_call: TRBD1
clone_size: .
cdr3_aa: CASSPPGTGEDEQYF
cdr3_nt: TGTGCCAGCAGCCCACCGGGGACAGGGGAAGACGAGCAGTACTTC

j_call: TRBJ1-6
v_call: TRBV5-8
d_call: .
clone_size: .
cdr3_aa: CASSLEGSGLSPLHF
cdr3_nt: TGTGCCAGCAGCTTGGAGGGGAGCGGACTTTCACCCCTCCACTTT

j_call: TRBJ1-2
v_call: TRBV27
d_call: .
clone_size: medium-sized
cdr3_aa: CATLRGMGYGYTF
cdr3_nt: TGTGCCACCCTACGCGGGATGGGCTATGGCTACACCTTC

j_call: TRBJ2-2
v_call: TRBV28
d_call: .
clone_size: .
cdr3_aa: CASSPQGGSGELFF
cdr3_nt: TGTGCCAGCAGTCCTCAGGGGGGATCCGGGGAGCTGTTTTTT

j_call: TRBJ2-2
v_call: TRBV6-5
d_call: TRBD1
clone_size: .
cdr3_aa: CACQGVDTGELFF
cdr3_nt: TGTGCTTGTCAGGGGGTGGATACCGGGGAGCTGTTTTTT

j_call: TRBJ2-3
v_call: TRBV6-1
d_call: .
clone_size: .
cdr3_aa: CASSEEWITSTDTQYF
cdr3_nt: TGTGCCAGCAGTGAAGAGTGGATTACCAGCACAGATACGCAGTATTTT

j_call: TRBJ2-1
v_call: TRBV19
d_call: .
clone_size: .
cdr3_aa: CASSIGSSYNEQFF
cdr3_nt: TGTGCCAGTAGTATCGGGAGCTCCTACAATGAGCAGTTCTTC

j_call: TRBJ1-2
v_call: TRBV4-1
d_call: .
clone_size: .
cdr3_aa: CASSQDPFYGYTF
cdr3_nt: TGCGCCAGCAGCCAAGATCCCTTCTATGGCTACACCTTC

j_call: TRBJ2-7
v_call: TRBV28
d_call: .
clone_size: .
cdr3_aa: CASRRPDADTYEQYF
cdr3_nt: TGTGCCAGCAGGAGACCGGACGCGGACACCTACGAGCAGTACTTC

j_call: TRBJ2-3
v_call: TRBV27
d_call: TRBD2
clone_size: once
cdr3_aa: CASSLSFSGVTDTQYF
cdr3_nt: TGTGCCAGCAGCCTATCCTTTAGCGGGGTGACAGATACGCAGTATTTT

j_call: TRBJ2-7
v_call: TRBV18
d_call: .
clone_size: .
cdr3_aa: CASSGTTYEQYF
cdr3_nt: TGTGCCAGCTCAGGGACAACCTACGAGCAGTACTTC

j_call: TRBJ1-1
v_call: TRBV6-5
d_call: .
clone_size: .
cdr3_aa: CASSYSWGHTEAFF
cdr3_nt: TGTGCCAGCAGTTACTCCTGGGGGCACACTGAAGCTTTCTTT

j_call: TRBJ1-1
v_call: TRBV12-3/TRBV12-4
d_call: .
clone_size: .
cdr3_aa: CASSTTRNTEAFF
cdr3_nt: TGTGCCAGCAGCACCACTCGTAACACTGAAGCTTTCTTT

j_call: TRBJ2-2
v_call: TRBV6-5
d_call: TRBD1
clone_size: .
cdr3_aa: CASSYDTGGGTGELFF
cdr3_nt: TGTGCCAGCAGTTACGACACAGGGGGCGGAACCGGGGAGCTGTTTTTT

j_call: TRBJ2-7
v_call: TRBV7-8
d_call: TRBD2
clone_size: .
cdr3_aa: CASSHRLAGGDEQYF
cdr3_nt: TGTGCCAGCAGCCACCGACTAGCGGGAGGGGACGAGCAGTACTTC

j_call: TRBJ2-7
v_call: TRBV24-1
d_call: TRBD1
clone_size: .
cdr3_aa: CATSDPGQGYEQYF
cdr3_nt: TGTGCCACCAGTGACCCCGGACAGGGCTACGAGCAGTACTTC

j_call: TRBJ2-3
v_call: TRBV15
d_call: TRBD2
clone_size: .
cdr3_aa: CATSRASGGAGDTQYF
cdr3_nt: TGTGCCACCAGCAGAGCTAGCGGGGGGGCCGGAGATACGCAGTATTTT

j_call: TRBJ1-2
v_call: TRBV28
d_call: .
clone_size: .
cdr3_aa: CASSLRGKVDGYTF
cdr3_nt: TGTGCCAGCAGTTTGCGAGGGAAGGTCGATGGCTACACCTTC

j_call: TRBJ2-3
v_call: TRBV18
d_call: .
clone_size: .
cdr3_aa: CASSPPTRDTQYF
cdr3_nt: TGTGCCAGCTCACCACCAACAAGAGATACGCAGTATTTT

j_call: TRBJ2-7
v_call: TRBV3-1/TRBV3-2
d_call: .
clone_size: .
cdr3_aa: CASSQDPGPLPSEQYF
cdr3_nt: TGTGCCAGCAGCCAGGATCCGGGACCGCTCCCTTCCGAGCAGTACTTC

j_call: TRBJ1-6
v_call: TRBV7-9
d_call: .
clone_size: .
cdr3_aa: CASRDSRVTYNSPLHF
cdr3_nt: TGTGCCAGCAGAGACTCCAGGGTAACCTATAATTCACCCCTCCACTTT

j_call: TRBJ2-3
v_call: TRBV5-4
d_call: TRBD2
clone_size: .
cdr3_aa: CASSAFRQRGGSGADTQYF
cdr3_nt: TGTGCCAGCAGCGCCTTTAGGCAGCGGGGGGGCAGTGGCGCAGATACGCAGTATTTT

j_call: TRBJ2-3
v_call: TRBV7-3
d_call: TRBD1
clone_size: .
cdr3_aa: CASSLSGTGGTDTQYF
cdr3_nt: TGTGCCAGCAGCTTAAGTGGGACAGGGGGCACAGATACGCAGTATTTT

j_call: TRBJ1-2
v_call: TRBV28
d_call: .
clone_size: .
cdr3_aa: CASSPLTDGDF
cdr3_nt: TGTGCCAGCAGCCCTTTAACAGACGGGGACTTC

j_call: TRBJ2-7
v_call: TRBV30
d_call: .
clone_size: once
cdr3_aa: CAWSVLVYEQYF
cdr3_nt: TGTGCCTGGAGTGTGCTTGTTTACGAGCAGTACTTC

j_call: TRBJ2-1
v_call: TRBV25-1
d_call: .
clone_size: .
cdr3_aa: CASNRNNEQFF
cdr3_nt: TGTGCCAGCAATAGGAACAATGAGCAGTTCTTC

j_call: TRBJ2-3
v_call: TRBV7-2
d_call: TRBD2
clone_size: .
cdr3_aa: CASSLGTSGGPRGQYF
cdr3_nt: TGTGCCAGCAGCTTAGGTACTAGCGGGGGCCCCAGAGGGCAGTATTTT

j_call: TRBJ2-7
v_call: TRBV28
d_call: TRBD1
clone_size: .
cdr3_aa: CASSNPGQDYEQYF
cdr3_nt: TGTGCCAGCAGCAATCCGGGACAGGACTACGAGCAGTACTTC

j_call: TRBJ1-5
v_call: TRBV30
d_call: .
clone_size: once
cdr3_aa: CAWSVLGLDVQPQHF
cdr3_nt: TGTGCCTGGAGTGTACTGGGCTTAGATGTACAGCCCCAGCATTTT

j_call: TRBJ1-2
v_call: TRBV21-1
d_call: .
clone_size: .
cdr3_aa: CASNVGNYGYTF
cdr3_nt: TGTGCCAGCAATGTGGGGAACTATGGCTACACCTTC

j_call: TRBJ2-1
v_call: TRBV7-2
d_call: TRBD2
clone_size: .
cdr3_aa: CASSPTGGRNEQFF
cdr3_nt: TGTGCCAGCAGCCCAACGGGGGGTCGCAATGAGCAGTTCTTC

j_call: TRBJ1-5
v_call: TRBV5-1
d_call: .
clone_size: few
cdr3_aa: CASSPDRPNQPQHF
cdr3_nt: TGCGCCAGCAGCCCCGACAGGCCCAATCAGCCCCAGCATTTT

j_call: TRBJ2-6
v_call: TRBV21-1
d_call: .
clone_size: .
cdr3_aa: CASSLGAGGYPLCPISGANVLTF
cdr3_nt: TGTGCCAGCAGCCTTGGAGCGGGGGGATATCCTCTTTGCCCTATCTCTGGGGCCAACGTCCTGACTTTC

j_call: TRBJ1-6
v_call: TRBV3-1/TRBV3-2
d_call: .
clone_size: .
cdr3_aa: CASSQSASGSPLHF
cdr3_nt: TGTGCCAGCAGCCAATCCGCCAGCGGTTCACCCCTCCACTTT

j_call: TRBJ1-2
v_call: TRBV27
d_call: .
clone_size: once
cdr3_aa: CASSLGRNNYGYTF
cdr3_nt: TGTGCCAGCAGTTTAGGCAGAAACAACTATGGCTACACCTTC

j_call: TRBJ2-2
v_call: TRBV4-2
d_call: .
clone_size: .
cdr3_aa: CASSQVTSRNTGELFF
cdr3_nt: TGTGCCAGCAGCCAAGTTACCAGCCGGAACACCGGGGAGCTGTTTTTT